Below, one TCR beta chain is given with its context. What it recognizes is unknown. Germline V CDR1 and CDR2: DFQATT, SNEGSKA (reference sequence). The CDR3 is 14 amino acids. V was pared by 3 bases and J by 2 bases, with 14 bases between. Sample-barcoded 5' priming and a J-beta primer mix drove a second PCR of roughly 7 to 11 cycles. TCRdb analysed the 5' RACE reads with MiXCR anew, one entry per CDR3 protein. The sample carries some 760,000 distinct CDR3 sequences, around 25% recorded once. These data belong to a study of blood T cells in healthy people across ages. The draw of peripheral blood yielded approximately 10 milliliters from each donor. General study findings and limits: Older age went with lower TCR beta diversity per million T cells, in a roughly linear way.

This sample also belongs to another study, concerning T cells of mothers and their children. From that paper: No clone of persistent microchimeric T cells was detected.

This receptor was identified in a boy between 5 and 17 years old in good health. Sequencing was performed on blood. The genes are TRBV20-1 and TRBJ2-7; D possibly corresponds to TRBD2 (6 bases). The CDR3 is CSARDYQYPYEQYF. The CDR3 nucleotides read TGCAGTGCTAGGGACTATCAGTACCCCTACGAGCAGTACTTC.